This is a list of T cell receptor beta chains from one sample in a study of human T cells and chemical hapten exposure. From the RACE reads, TCRdb called clonotypes with MiXCR, one entry per CDR3 protein. The table records around 360,000 distinct CDR3 sequences, roughly 6.3% of them present only once. This specimen was whole blood, taken in connection with sensitization to the hapten diphenylcyclopropenone (DPC). Receptors were obtained from a woman under 30 with alopecia areata. Some clones in this sample may be carry-over from other donors' samples. Both conserved end residues are part of each CDR3. A D gene is named only where the DNA matches it firmly. Rows give clone size only sometimes, using once, few, many, or a class for an expanded clone.

D gene: NA; clone size: NA; J gene: TRBJ2-3; V gene: TRBV4-2; CDR3 protein: CASSQDPGLRGEDTQYF; CDR3 DNA: TGTGCCAGCAGCCAAGACCCGGGCCTTAGAGGGGAAGATACGCAGTATTTT
D gene: TRBD2; clone size: many; J gene: TRBJ2-1; V gene: TRBV6-4; CDR3 protein: CASSDRGDYNEQFF; CDR3 DNA: TGTGCCAGCAGTGACCGGGGGGACTACAATGAGCAGTTCTTC
D gene: NA; clone size: many; J gene: TRBJ2-3; V gene: TRBV13; CDR3 protein: CASSFAGARENTQYF; CDR3 DNA: TGTGCCAGCAGCTTCGCGGGGGCGAGAGAAAATACGCAGTATTTT
D gene: TRBD2; clone size: many; J gene: TRBJ2-3; V gene: TRBV6-5; CDR3 protein: CASSYSGGGGTDTQYF; CDR3 DNA: TGTGCCAGCAGTTACTCCGGAGGCGGGGGGACAGATACGCAGTATTTT
D gene: NA; clone size: few; J gene: TRBJ1-2; V gene: TRBV20-1; CDR3 protein: CSARRDPANYGYTF; CDR3 DNA: TGCAGTGCTAGACGGGACCCAGCTAACTATGGCTACACCTTC
D gene: TRBD1; clone size: many; J gene: TRBJ1-2; V gene: TRBV6-2/TRBV6-3; CDR3 protein: CASSYSSGGQRKNYGYTF; CDR3 DNA: TGTGCCAGCAGTTACTCCTCAGGGGGTCAGCGTAAAAACTATGGCTACACCTTC
D gene: NA; clone size: many; J gene: TRBJ1-4; V gene: TRBV12-3/TRBV12-4; CDR3 protein: CASSPGFREKLFF; CDR3 DNA: TGTGCCAGCAGTCCGGGGTTTCGGGAAAAACTGTTTTTT
D gene: NA; clone size: few; J gene: TRBJ2-5; V gene: TRBV6-5; CDR3 protein: CASSYTGPPALETQYF; CDR3 DNA: TGTGCCAGCAGTTACACGGGCCCCCCGGCCCTCGAGACCCAGTACTTC
D gene: NA; clone size: many; J gene: TRBJ2-1; V gene: TRBV11-2; CDR3 protein: CASSLFTNNEQFF; CDR3 DNA: TGTGCCAGCAGCTTATTCACAAACAATGAGCAGTTCTTC
D gene: NA; clone size: NA; J gene: TRBJ2-3; V gene: TRBV29-1; CDR3 protein: CSVALRGTDTQYF; CDR3 DNA: TGCAGCGTTGCCCTCAGGGGTACCGATACGCAGTATTTT
D gene: TRBD2; clone size: few; J gene: TRBJ2-7; V gene: TRBV12-3/TRBV12-4; CDR3 protein: CASSLGGRASYEQYF; CDR3 DNA: TGTGCCAGCAGTTTAGGTGGGAGGGCCTCCTACGAGCAGTACTTC
D gene: NA; clone size: many; J gene: TRBJ1-3; V gene: TRBV20-1; CDR3 protein: CSAAANSGNTIYF; CDR3 DNA: TGCAGTGCAGCAGCGAACTCTGGAAACACCATATATTTT
D gene: TRBD2; clone size: few; J gene: TRBJ2-5; V gene: TRBV5-1; CDR3 protein: CASQKSSGQETQYF; CDR3 DNA: TGCGCCAGCCAAAAATCTAGCGGCCAAGAGACCCAGTACTTC
D gene: NA; clone size: many; J gene: TRBJ2-3; V gene: TRBV4-3; CDR3 protein: CASSQDHQSGTDTQYF; CDR3 DNA: TGCGCCAGCAGCCAAGATCACCAAAGCGGCACAGATACGCAGTATTTT
D gene: TRBD1; clone size: few; J gene: TRBJ1-5; V gene: TRBV20-1; CDR3 protein: CSARARQGAQGNQPQHF; CDR3 DNA: TGCAGTGCTAGAGCCCGACAGGGGGCGCAGGGCAATCAGCCCCAGCATTTT
D gene: TRBD2; clone size: NA; J gene: TRBJ2-7; V gene: TRBV29-1; CDR3 protein: CSVEGQGGIEQYF; CDR3 DNA: TGCAGCGTTGAAGGGCAGGGAGGGATCGAGCAGTACTTC